The 28 T cell receptor beta chains below were found in one sample sequenced in a study of T cell repertoires in cytomegalovirus infection. For these receptors, no antigen is known. Via MiXCR, TCRdb re-called the reads, giving one row per CDR3 protein. Here the sample spans 40,000 to 55,000 distinct CDR3 sequences, about a fifth being singletons. The input for sequencing was CD8+ T cells from cultured PBMCs, taken from culture after CMV antigen stimulation. Every receptor here comes from a human donor in good health (CMV status not recorded). Some clones in this sample may be carry-over from other donors' samples.

This clonotype turned up a few times. One end of the junction is discordant with germline, which a read error may explain. The chain links TRBV7-2 to TRBJ2-7, with 7 bases that match TRBD2. Per germline, CDR1 SGHTA and CDR2 FQGNSA. This CDR3 is built from 15 residues. CDR3 sequence: CASSLAGTTPYEQYF. The CDR3, as DNA: TGTGCCAGCAGCCTAGCCGGGACTACCCCCTACGAGCAGTACTTC.

CDR3 bases: TGTGCCAGCAGTGACGGGTTAGCGGGAGCATACGAGCAGTACTTC. This codes for CASSDGLAGAYEQYF. The chain has TRBV6-1 and TRBJ2-7, with 9 positions matching TRBD2. J lost 4 bases, V lost 3 bases, and 7 bases had no gene match. Germline assignment: CDR1 MNHNS and CDR2 SASEGT. CDR3 length equals 15 residues.

This clonotype was recorded many times. The rearrangement uses TRBV7-2 and TRBJ2-6; perhaps TRBD1 as D (6 bases). Germline V CDR1 and CDR2: SGHTA, FQGNSA. The V end was cut by 5 bases, the J end by 8 bases, with 16 bases between. The CDR3 is made up of 15 amino acids. CDR3 in DNA: TGTGCCAGCAGCCCCAGGGGCCCCTGGTCCAACGTCCTGACTTTC. Its translation is CASSPRGPWSNVLTF. Full variable domain (outside the CDR3, taken from reference TRBV7-2 and TRBJ2-6): GAGVSQSPSNKVTEKGKDVELRCDPISGHTALYWYRQSLGQGLEFLIYFQGNSAPDKSGLPSDRFSAERTGGSVSTLTIQRTQQEDSAVYLCASSPRGPWSNVLTFGAGSRLTVL.

The gene calls are TRBV7-2 and TRBJ1-3; D possibly corresponds to TRBD1 (5 bases). The CDR3 is 15 amino acids. Trimming left V 5 bases short and J 1 base short, with 12 bases between. Germline V lookup: CDR1 SGHTA, CDR2 FQGNSA. The CDR3 DNA follows: TGTGCCAGCAGCCACTTGCAGGGTTCTGGAAACACCATATATTTT. Translation: CASSHLQGSGNTIYF. Supplemented by reference TRBV7-2 and TRBJ1-3, the full variable domain reads GAGVSQSPSNKVTEKGKDVELRCDPISGHTALYWYRQSLGQGLEFLIYFQGNSAPDKSGLPSDRFSAERTGGSVSTLTIQRTQQEDSAVYLCASSHLQGSGNTIYFGEGSWLTVV.

This clonotype was seen a handful of times. The chain employs TRBV14 and TRBJ2-1; 10 bases line up with TRBD1. Germline V gene data show CDR1 as SGHDN and CDR2 as FVKESK. The ends lost 3 bases at V and 9 bases at J; junction bases unmatched: 8. This CDR3 comprises 15 residues. The CDR3 region is CASSHPRQGAREQFF. For the CDR3, the DNA is TGTGCCAGCAGCCATCCGAGACAGGGGGCCCGTGAGCAGTTCTTC.

The rearrangement links TRBV4-1 to TRBJ2-3, with 7 bases aligning to TRBD2. V lost 3 bases, J lost 6 bases, and 6 bases stayed unmatched. The germline gives CDR1 MGHRA, CDR2 YSYEKL. This CDR3 spans 14 amino acids. CDR3 in amino acids: CASSQGGSTDTQYF. As DNA, the CDR3 is TGCGCCAGCAGCCAGGGGGGGAGTACCGATACGCAGTATTTT.

This clonotype was seen more than once but under ten times. This chain joins TRBV2 and TRBJ2-5; D is perhaps TRBD2 (5 bases). Germline V gene lookup returns CDR1 SNHLY and CDR2 FYNNEI. Trimming removed 6 bases from V and 4 bases from J, with 9 bases in between. The CDR3 is 12 amino acids. CDR3 bases: TGTGCCAGCAGCGAGGGCCCAGAGACCCAGTACTTC. Protein product: CASSEGPETQYF.

The rearrangement joins TRBV7-9 to TRBJ2-3; a possible D gene is TRBD1 (6 bases). The V gene's germline CDR1 is SEHNR and CDR2 FQNEAQ (reference sequence). The V and J ends lost 5 bases and 2 bases respectively, with 8 bases between them. The CDR3 extends over 13 amino acids. DNA for the CDR3: TGTGCCAGCAGCCGGACAGACACAGATACGCAGTATTTT. Protein product: CASSRTDTDTQYF.

The CDR3 sequence: CATSEPGQGVDGYTF. For the CDR3, the DNA is TGTGCCACCAGTGAGCCTGGACAGGGGGTGGATGGCTACACCTTC. The V and J genes are TRBV24-1 and TRBJ1-2, with 10 bases identical to TRBD1. Losses at the gene ends were 4 bases for V and 6 bases for J; bases not matched to a gene: 7. Per germline, CDR1 KGHDR and CDR2 SFDVKD. This CDR3 region has 15 residues.

Note on this clonotype: Germline is not matched at one junction end, which may reflect a read error. V and J are TRBV7-3 and TRBJ2-7, with TRBD2 matching 8 bases. Germline values: CDR1 SGHTA, CDR2 FQGTGA. The CDR3 loop spans 15 amino acids. The CDR3, as DNA: TGTGCCAGCAGCATAACTAGCGGTTCCTCCTACGAGCAGTACTTC. Encoded protein: CASSITSGSSYEQYF.

This clonotype has more than one count but fewer than ten. The V call is TRBV7-8, the J call TRBJ2-3; D possibly matches TRBD1 or TRBD2 (6 bases each). CDR3 length: 16 amino acids. Trimming removed 1 base at V and 0 bases at J, with 11 bases between. The germline CDR1 and CDR2 sequences are SGHVS and FQNEAQ. The CDR3 sequence: CASSLEGGTSTDTQYF. CDR3 coding DNA: TGTGCCAGCAGCTTAGAGGGGGGCACTAGCACAGATACGCAGTATTTT.

In this sample, this clonotype turned up a few times. This sequence joins TRBV7-6 and TRBJ2-7; D not certain. Germline V CDR1 and CDR2: SGHVS, FNYEAQ. CDR3 size: 17 residues. V shed 6 bases and J shed 3 bases, with 24 bases lying between them. The chain's CDR3 is CASSPAPPTGRNYEQYF. CDR3 bases: TGTGCCAGCAGTCCCGCCCCCCCAACGGGTAGGAACTACGAGCAGTACTTC.

This sequence joins TRBV20-1 and TRBJ2-7; possibly TRBD1 for D (6 bases). Trimming shortened V by 5 bases and J by 7 bases, and 21 bases separated the two germline ends. Germline assignment: CDR1 DFQATT and CDR2 SNEGSKA (reference sequence). The CDR3 covers 14 residues. CDR3 in DNA: TGCAGTGCTGGCCGGGGCAGGGGCCCTAAGGAGCAGTACTTC. Its translation: CSAGRGRGPKEQYF.

This clonotype was seen a few times. The V gene is TRBV11-2, the J gene TRBJ1-3, with a tentative D call TRBD1 (6 bases). The CDR3 is 21 residues long. The germline gives CDR1 SGHAT, CDR2 FQNNGV. V was cut by 5 bases and J by 0 bases, with 29 bases left in between. The CDR3 DNA reads as TGTGCCAGCAGCCCGACAATACGAGACCGGGACACGAAGAGCTCTGGAAACACCATATATTTT. Protein sequence: CASSPTIRDRDTKSSGNTIYF. The full variable domain, its missing parts supplied by reference TRBV11-2 and TRBJ1-3, is EAGVAQSPRYKIIEKRQSVAFWCNPISGHATLYWYQQILGQGPKLLIQFQNNGVVDDSQLPKDRFSAERLKGVDSTLKIQPAKLEDSAVYLCASSPTIRDRDTKSSGNTIYFGEGSWLTVV.

The gene calls are TRBV7-6 and TRBJ2-7, with a weak D call TRBD2 (5 bases). The length of the CDR3 is 13 residues. V dropped 2 bases and J dropped 5 bases, with 10 bases sitting between them. CDR1 is SGHVS and CDR2 is FNYEAQ in the germline V gene. CDR3 protein: CASSLRGIHEQYF. CDR3 DNA sequence: TGTGCCAGCAGCTTAAGAGGGATTCACGAGCAGTACTTC. Full variable domain (rest looked up from reference TRBV7-6 and TRBJ2-7): GAGVSQSPRYKVTKRGQDVALRCDPISGHVSLYWYRQALGQGPEFLTYFNYEAQQDKSGLPNDRFSAERPEGSISTLTIQRTEQRDSAMYRCASSLRGIHEQYFGPGTRLTVT.

The table lists this clonotype with a few counts. The rearrangement joins TRBV7-2 to TRBJ2-7; TRBD2 matches 16 bases. The CDR3 runs 16 residues. Trimming removed 5 bases from V and 5 bases from J; junction bases left unmatched: 6. Germline assignment: CDR1 SGHTA and CDR2 FQGNSA. The CDR3 DNA reads TGTGCCAGCAGCCTAACGGGACTAGCGGGGGGGAACGAGCAGTACTTC. Its protein is CASSLTGLAGGNEQYF. Together with reference TRBV7-2 and TRBJ2-7, the CDR3 gives the full variable domain: GAGVSQSPSNKVTEKGKDVELRCDPISGHTALYWYRQSLGQGLEFLIYFQGNSAPDKSGLPSDRFSAERTGGSVSTLTIQRTQQEDSAVYLCASSLTGLAGGNEQYFGPGTRLTVT.

This clonotype appeared a few times. The chain carries TRBV4-3 and TRBJ2-5; 8 bases are shared with TRBD2. Germline-derived CDR1 and CDR2 are LGHNA and YSLEER. Unmatched junction bases numbered 6, after V lost 2 bases and J lost 4 bases. CDR3 size: 15 residues. The CDR3 loop is CASSQREGLGETQYF. The CDR3 DNA reads as TGCGCCAGCAGCCAACGGGAGGGCCTCGGAGAGACCCAGTACTTC.

Remarks on this clonotype: The junction differs from germline at one of its ends, possibly a read error. The chain couples TRBV7-2 to TRBJ2-1; tentative D call: TRBD1 (6 bases). Per germline, CDR1 SGHTA and CDR2 FQGNSA. The CDR3 has 15 residues. The CDR3 bases are TGTGCCAGCAGCTTAGTCGGGACAAACCGGTATGAGCAGATCTTC. The encoded protein is CASSLVGTNRYEQIF.

V and J are TRBV6-5 and TRBJ2-2, with 10 bases that match TRBD2. From germline, CDR1 is MNHEY and CDR2 SVGAGI. The CDR3 is 15 residues long. V shed 5 bases, J shed 1 base, and the junction held 1 base outside the gene matches. The DNA for the CDR3 is TGTGCCAGCAGTCGGACTAGCGGGAACACCGGGGAGCTGTTTTTT. This codes for CASSRTSGNTGELFF.

This clonotype was detected only a few times. The V and J genes are TRBV7-3 and TRBJ1-1; D call uncertain. The V gene's germline CDR1 is SGHTA and CDR2 FQGTGA. V lost 6 bases to trimming and J lost 3 bases, with 23 bases between them. CDR3 length: 17 residues. CDR3 protein: CASSLTGRLNGDTEAFF. Written as DNA, the CDR3 is TGTGCCAGCAGTCTAACCGGCAGACTCAATGGGGACACTGAAGCTTTCTTT. The full variable domain, with the rest looked up from reference TRBV7-3 and TRBJ1-1, is GAGVSQTPSNKVTEKGKYVELRCDPISGHTALYWYRQSLGQGPEFLIYFQGTGAADDSGLPNDRFFAVRPEGSVSTLKIQRTERGDSAVYLCASSLTGRLNGDTEAFFGQGTRLTVV.

This clonotype was counted between two and nine times. The V gene is TRBV7-8, the J gene TRBJ2-5; 7 nucleotides agree with TRBD1. V lost 3 bases and J lost 1; bases outside the gene matches: 17. The length of the CDR3 is 19 residues. The germline CDR1 and CDR2 sequences are SGHVS and FQNEAQ. CDR3 sequence reads: CASSLSGTVNRDLQETQYF. The CDR3 DNA reads TGTGCCAGCAGCTTGAGTGGGACAGTAAACCGTGACCTCCAAGAGACCCAGTACTTC.

This clonotype was detected only a few times. One end of the junction does not line up with germline, which may come from a read error. This rearrangement joins TRBV27 to TRBJ1-2; 7 bases are a match to TRBD1. This CDR3 contains 15 residues. The germline V gene encodes CDR1 MNHEY and CDR2 SMNVEV (reference sequence). The CDR3 bases are TGTGCCAGCAGTCTATCCGGGACAGCTACTTATGGCTACACCTTC. It yields the protein CASSLSGTATYGYTF.

The chain links TRBV6-2 or TRBV6-3 to TRBJ2-1; no clear D. V was pared by 0 bases and J by 4 bases, with 7 bases between. Germline values: CDR1 MNHEY, CDR2 SVGEGT. The CDR3 runs to 14 residues. DNA of the CDR3: TGTGCCAGCAGTTACTCATTAGAGTACAATGAGCAGTTCTTC. Amino acid sequence: CASSYSLEYNEQFF.

This clonotype was detected ten times or more. The CDR3 bases are TGTGCCAGCAGCTTAAATACGGGATACTCCTACAATGAGCAGTTCTTC. Amino acid sequence: CASSLNTGYSYNEQFF. The rearrangement links TRBV11-1 to TRBJ2-1; tentatively, D is TRBD2 (5 bases). V was shortened by 2 bases and J by 0 bases, with 11 bases between the two germline ends. The CDR3 sequence is 16 residues long. Germline V CDR1 and CDR2: SGHAT, FQDESV (reference sequence).

This clonotype was seen a few times. The chain joins TRBV2 to TRBJ2-5; a possible D gene is TRBD2 (5 bases). V lost 7 bases to trimming and J lost 2 bases, with 14 bases between them. Germline V lookup: CDR1 SNHLY, CDR2 FYNNEI. This CDR3 is 14 amino acids long. The CDR3 region is CASTLIASQETQYF. The CDR3 DNA sequence: TGTGCCAGCACGTTAATAGCGTCGCAAGAGACCCAGTACTTC.

The rearrangement uses TRBV11-2 and TRBJ1-1; D may be TRBD1 (6 bases). Trimming cost V 3 bases and J 0 bases, with 11 bases left between them. The CDR3 totals 15 residues. Germline V gene sequence: CDR1 SGHAT, CDR2 FQNNGV. The CDR3 DNA reads TGTGCCAGCAGCTTGCTATCAGGGGTGAACACTGAAGCTTTCTTT. Translation gives CASSLLSGVNTEAFF.

CDR3 DNA: TGCGCCAGCAGCCAAGAGGGGCTAGGAGTGAACACTGAAGCTTTCTTT. As protein: CASSQEGLGVNTEAFF. This chain links TRBV4-1 with TRBJ1-1; the D gene is possibly TRBD1 (5 bases). CDR3 length: 16 residues. Trimming pared 0 bases from V and 0 bases from J, leaving 11 bases between. The V gene's germline CDR1 is MGHRA and CDR2 YSYEKL.

The genes are TRBV11-1 and TRBJ2-2, with a weak D call TRBD2 (6 bases). The CDR3 runs 19 residues. V dropped 0 bases and J dropped 6 bases, with 23 bases sitting between them. The germline CDR1 and CDR2 sequences are SGHAT and FQDESV (reference sequence). CDR3 DNA sequence: TGTGCCAGCAGCTTAGCCCCGCACGCGGAGGGAGGATTGGCCGGGGAGCTGTTTTTT. It is translated as CASSLAPHAEGGLAGELFF.